Listed below are T cell receptor beta chains from one sample, sequenced in a study of early T cells in non-severe SARS-CoV-2 infection. TCRdb re-analysed the 5' RACE reads in MiXCR, keeping a single row per CDR3 protein. Counted here are fewer than 55,000 distinct CDR3 sequences, about 9.1% occurring once; the ten biggest clones make up 4.2%. The material sequenced was whole blood. The receptors shown here come from an adult who was a healthcare worker with PCR-confirmed SARS-CoV-2 infection or an uninfected control (not recorded which). The CDR3 runs from the conserved cysteine through the conserved F or W. The order of the fields is clone size, V gene, J gene, CDR3 protein. For some rows the clone size is stated as once, few or many, or as a class when expanded; others skip it.

>many|TRBV9|TRBJ1-5
CASNPGERGQPQHF
>.|TRBV29-1|TRBJ2-4
CSVTIAGVLAKNIQYF
>many|TRBV10-3|TRBJ2-1
CAISELAGGYNEQFF
>many|TRBV20-1|TRBJ2-5
CSARGDLGSQETQYF
>few|TRBV7-3|TRBJ1-3
CASSLDGNTIYF
>few|TRBV7-8|TRBJ2-2
CASSMTSGANTGELFF
>many|TRBV29-1|TRBJ2-5
CSVGASGRLETQYF
>.|TRBV6-6|TRBJ1-2
CASSFPGTEYGYTF
>many|TRBV10-3|TRBJ2-6
CAITRSPTSGANVLTF
>few|TRBV29-1|TRBJ2-1
CSSRLAGGKGGQFF
>few|TRBV5-1|TRBJ1-2
CASSLAGEGYTF
>.|TRBV20-1|TRBJ2-6
CSAGGSGANVLTF
>many|TRBV7-9|TRBJ2-3
CASSLSLGTSGGSTDTQYF
>many|TRBV11-2|TRBJ1-2
CASSLSGDGYGYTF
>many|TRBV5-1|TRBJ2-7
CASSLTAGGGYEQYF
>few|TRBV20-1|TRBJ2-1
CSARVERGFSDEQFF
>many|TRBV3-1|TRBJ2-1
CASSQDWGQSYNEQFF
>many|TRBV11-2|TRBJ1-4
CASSWRPSSSEKLFF
>many|TRBV12-3/TRBV12-4|TRBJ2-5
CASSANRGKETQYF
>.|TRBV5-6|TRBJ2-2
CASSPARYRDTGELFF
>many|TRBV6-1|TRBJ1-5
CASSLREGNQPQHF
>few|TRBV29-1|TRBJ2-1
CSVGTQVYNEQFF
>many|TRBV6-6|TRBJ1-1
CASSPFGGTEAFF
>many|TRBV4-3|TRBJ2-1
CASSQGFRGGNEQFF
>.|TRBV4-3|TRBJ2-2
CASSQDLSPIITGELFF
>many|TRBV9|TRBJ2-7
CASSYSQMGYEQYF
>many|TRBV11-2|TRBJ1-1
CASRSLGNTEAFF
>many|TRBV12-3/TRBV12-4|TRBJ2-4
CASSREGKENIQYF
>many|TRBV3-1|TRBJ1-2
CASSPGTGNYGYTF
>.|TRBV11-3|TRBJ2-1
CASSLGVNSANEQFF
>many|TRBV4-3|TRBJ1-2
CASSQGLAYGYTF
>many|TRBV10-2|TRBJ2-3
CASRAGGALTDTQYF
>.|TRBV6-2/TRBV6-3|TRBJ1-1
CASRDTLNTEAFF
>.|TRBV27|TRBJ2-6
CASRGYSGANVLTF
>many|TRBV6-1|TRBJ2-1
CASRGADEQFF
>many|TRBV29-1|TRBJ2-7
CSVTGQEGDEQYF
>many|TRBV7-2|TRBJ2-2
CASSSRVLTGTGELFF
>many|TRBV7-3|TRBJ2-2
CASSPDVVGGELFF
>many|TRBV6-1|TRBJ2-5
CASRLRTGHQYF
>few|TRBV28|TRBJ2-3
CASKAGVVGTQYF
>many|TRBV30|TRBJ2-7
CAWRSGGSSYEQYF
>.|TRBV4-2|TRBJ2-1
CASSQDNEQFF
>.|TRBV6-5|TRBJ2-4
CASRMTGIVNIQYF
>.|TRBV7-6|TRBJ2-7
CASSLEAGAYEQYF
>many|TRBV6-5|TRBJ1-4
CASSRGPGEKLFF
>few|TRBV7-9|TRBJ1-2
CASRSGVDYGYTF
>many|TRBV29-1|TRBJ2-1
CSVKTGKVQNEQFF
>many|TRBV12-3/TRBV12-4|TRBJ2-2
CASSHTTGELFF
>few|TRBV11-2|TRBJ2-1
CASSLDIGARDEQFF
>few|TRBV6-2/TRBV6-3|TRBJ1-1
CASSFGGVWTEAFF
>.|TRBV7-2|TRBJ2-3
CASSLQGAPGDTQYF
>.|TRBV5-1|TRBJ2-7
CASSLGGVSSYEQYF
>many|TRBV5-1|TRBJ1-4
CASSGGTGNEKLFF
>many|TRBV6-2/TRBV6-3|TRBJ2-1
CASGAWKGGPDEQFF